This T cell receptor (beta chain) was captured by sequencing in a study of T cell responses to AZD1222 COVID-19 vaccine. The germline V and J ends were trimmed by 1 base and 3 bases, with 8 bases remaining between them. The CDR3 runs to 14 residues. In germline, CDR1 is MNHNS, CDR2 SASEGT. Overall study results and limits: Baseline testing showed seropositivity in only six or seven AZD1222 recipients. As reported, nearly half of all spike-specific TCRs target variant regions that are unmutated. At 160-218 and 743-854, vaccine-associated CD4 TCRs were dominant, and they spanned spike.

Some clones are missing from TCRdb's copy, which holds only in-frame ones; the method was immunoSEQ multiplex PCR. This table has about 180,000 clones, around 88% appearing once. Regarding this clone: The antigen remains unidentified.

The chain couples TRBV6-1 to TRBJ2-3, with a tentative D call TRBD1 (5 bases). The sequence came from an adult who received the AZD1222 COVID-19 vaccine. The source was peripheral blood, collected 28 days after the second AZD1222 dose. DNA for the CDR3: TGTGCCAGCAGTGAAGGGGGCCGGACAGATACGCAGTATTTT. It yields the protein CASSEGGRTDTQYF.